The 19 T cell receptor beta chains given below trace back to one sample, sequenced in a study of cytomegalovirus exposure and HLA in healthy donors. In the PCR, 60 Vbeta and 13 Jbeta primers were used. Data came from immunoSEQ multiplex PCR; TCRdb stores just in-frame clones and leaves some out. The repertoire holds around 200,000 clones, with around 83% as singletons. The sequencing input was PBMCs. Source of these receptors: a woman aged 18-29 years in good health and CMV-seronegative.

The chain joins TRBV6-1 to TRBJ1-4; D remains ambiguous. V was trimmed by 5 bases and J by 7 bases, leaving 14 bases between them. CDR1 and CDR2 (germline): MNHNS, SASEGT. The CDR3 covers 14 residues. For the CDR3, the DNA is TGTGCCAGCAGTCGAGTACCCGCGGGTGAAAAACTGTTTTTT. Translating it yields CASSRVPAGEKLFF.

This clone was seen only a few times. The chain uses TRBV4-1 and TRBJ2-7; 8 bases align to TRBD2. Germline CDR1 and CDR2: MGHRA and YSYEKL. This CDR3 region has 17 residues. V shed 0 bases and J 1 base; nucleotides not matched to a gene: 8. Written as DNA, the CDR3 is TGCGCCAGCAGCCAAGATCCAGCTAGCGGGTTATCCTACGAGCAGTACTTC. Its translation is CASSQDPASGLSYEQYF.

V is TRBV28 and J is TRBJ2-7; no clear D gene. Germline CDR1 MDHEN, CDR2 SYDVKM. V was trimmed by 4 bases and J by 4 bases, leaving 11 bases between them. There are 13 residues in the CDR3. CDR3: CASSYEVSYEQYF. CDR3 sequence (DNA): TGTGCCAGCAGTTACGAGGTGTCGTACGAGCAGTACTTC. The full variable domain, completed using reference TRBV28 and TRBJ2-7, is DVKVTQSSRYLVKRTGEKVFLECVQDMDHENMFWYRQDPGLGLRLIYFSYDVKMKEKGDIPEGYSVSREKKERFSLILESASTNQTSMYLCASSYEVSYEQYFGPGTRLTVT.

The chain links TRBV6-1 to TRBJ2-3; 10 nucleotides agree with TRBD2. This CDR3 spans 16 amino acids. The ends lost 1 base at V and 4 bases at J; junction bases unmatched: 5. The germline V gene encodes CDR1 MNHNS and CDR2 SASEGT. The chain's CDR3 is CASSEGLAGGADTQYF. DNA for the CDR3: TGTGCCAGCAGTGAAGGATTAGCGGGAGGTGCAGATACGCAGTATTTT.

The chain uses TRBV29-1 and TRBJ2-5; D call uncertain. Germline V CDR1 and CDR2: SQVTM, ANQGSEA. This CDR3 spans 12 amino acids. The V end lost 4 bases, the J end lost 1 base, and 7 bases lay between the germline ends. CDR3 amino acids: CSVGAAQETQYF. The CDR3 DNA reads TGCAGCGTTGGGGCAGCCCAAGAGACCCAGTACTTC.

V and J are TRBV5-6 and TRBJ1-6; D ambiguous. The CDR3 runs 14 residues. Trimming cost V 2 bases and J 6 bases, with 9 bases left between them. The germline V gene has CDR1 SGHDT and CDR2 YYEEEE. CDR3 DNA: TGTGCCAGCAGCTTCTTCGGTTCTAATTCACCCCTCCACTTT. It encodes CASSFFGSNSPLHF.

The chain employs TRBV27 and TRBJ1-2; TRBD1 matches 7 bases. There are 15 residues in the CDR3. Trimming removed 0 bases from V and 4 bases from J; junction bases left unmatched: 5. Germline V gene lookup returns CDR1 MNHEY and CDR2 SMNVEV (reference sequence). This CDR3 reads CASSLSLGQIYGYTF. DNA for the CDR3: TGTGCCAGCAGTTTATCGTTGGGACAGATCTATGGCTACACCTTC.

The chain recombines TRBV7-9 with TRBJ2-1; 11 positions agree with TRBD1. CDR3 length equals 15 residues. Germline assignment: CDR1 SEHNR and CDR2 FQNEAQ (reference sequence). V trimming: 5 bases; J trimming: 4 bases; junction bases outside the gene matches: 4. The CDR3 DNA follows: TGTGCCAGCAGCCAAGGACAGGGGGCTTACAATGAGCAGTTCTTC. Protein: CASSQGQGAYNEQFF.

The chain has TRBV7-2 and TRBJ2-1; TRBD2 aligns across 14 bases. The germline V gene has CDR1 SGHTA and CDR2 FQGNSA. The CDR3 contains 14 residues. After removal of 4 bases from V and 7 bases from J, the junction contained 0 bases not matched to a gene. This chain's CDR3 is CASSWTSGRNEQFF. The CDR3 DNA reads TGTGCCAGCAGCTGGACTAGCGGGAGGAATGAGCAGTTCTTC.

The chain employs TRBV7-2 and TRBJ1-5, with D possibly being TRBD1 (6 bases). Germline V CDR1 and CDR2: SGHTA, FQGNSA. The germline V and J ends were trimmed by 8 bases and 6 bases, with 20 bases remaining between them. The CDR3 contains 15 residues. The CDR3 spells CASAKDGGLSQPQHF. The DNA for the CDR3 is TGTGCCAGCGCCAAGGACGGGGGGCTAAGTCAGCCCCAGCATTTT. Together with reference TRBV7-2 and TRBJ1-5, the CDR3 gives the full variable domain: GAGVSQSPSNKVTEKGKDVELRCDPISGHTALYWYRQSLGQGLEFLIYFQGNSAPDKSGLPSDRFSAERTGGSVSTLTIQRTQQEDSAVYLCASAKDGGLSQPQHFGDGTRLSIL.

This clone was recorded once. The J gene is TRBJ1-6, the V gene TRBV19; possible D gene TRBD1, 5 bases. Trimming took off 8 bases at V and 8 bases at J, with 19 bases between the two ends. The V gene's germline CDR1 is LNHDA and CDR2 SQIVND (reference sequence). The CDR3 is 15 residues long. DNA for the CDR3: TGTGCCAGTCCTCTCGCGGGGGAGTCGCATTCACCCCTCCACTTT. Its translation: CASPLAGESHSPLHF.

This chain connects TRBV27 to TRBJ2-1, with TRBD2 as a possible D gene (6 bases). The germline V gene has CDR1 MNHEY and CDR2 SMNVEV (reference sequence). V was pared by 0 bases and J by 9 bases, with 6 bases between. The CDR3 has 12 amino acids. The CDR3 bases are TGTGCCAGCAGTTTATCGGGAGGTGAGCAGTTCTTC. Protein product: CASSLSGGEQFF.

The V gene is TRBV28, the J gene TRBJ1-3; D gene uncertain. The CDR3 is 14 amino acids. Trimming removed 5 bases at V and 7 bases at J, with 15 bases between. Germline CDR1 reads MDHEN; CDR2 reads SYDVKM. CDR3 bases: TGTGCCAGCAGTATAACAGACCCTCGGAACACCATATATTTT. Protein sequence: CASSITDPRNTIYF.

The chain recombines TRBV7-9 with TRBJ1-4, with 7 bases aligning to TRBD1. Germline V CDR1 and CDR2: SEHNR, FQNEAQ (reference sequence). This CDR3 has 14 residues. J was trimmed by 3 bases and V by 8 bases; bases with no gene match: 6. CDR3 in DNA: TGTGCCAGCGGGCAGGGGGGATCTAATGAAAAACTGTTTTTT. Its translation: CASGQGGSNEKLFF.

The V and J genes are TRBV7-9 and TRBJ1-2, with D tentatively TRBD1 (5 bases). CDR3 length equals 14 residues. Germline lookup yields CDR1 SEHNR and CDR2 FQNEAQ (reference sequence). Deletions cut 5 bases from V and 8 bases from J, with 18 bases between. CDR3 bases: TGTGCCAGCAGCCTCCGGGCAGGGTTGGGCGGCTACACCTTC. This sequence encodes CASSLRAGLGGYTF.

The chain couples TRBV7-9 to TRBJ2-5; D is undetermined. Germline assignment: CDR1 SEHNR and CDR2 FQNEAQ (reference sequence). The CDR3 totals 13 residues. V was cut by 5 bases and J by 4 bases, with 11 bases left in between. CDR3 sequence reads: CASSPRAPETQYF. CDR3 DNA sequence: TGTGCCAGCAGCCCGAGAGCCCCAGAGACCCAGTACTTC.

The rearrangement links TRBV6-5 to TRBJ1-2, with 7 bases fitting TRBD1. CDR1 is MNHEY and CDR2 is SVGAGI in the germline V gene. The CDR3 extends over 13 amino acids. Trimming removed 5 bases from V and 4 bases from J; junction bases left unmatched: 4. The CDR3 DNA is TGTGCCAGCAGTCCACAGGGGATCTATGGCTACACCTTC. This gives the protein CASSPQGIYGYTF.

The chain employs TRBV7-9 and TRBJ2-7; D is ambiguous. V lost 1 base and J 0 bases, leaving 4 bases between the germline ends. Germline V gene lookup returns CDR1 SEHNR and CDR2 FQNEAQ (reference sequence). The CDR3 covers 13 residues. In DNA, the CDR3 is TGTGCCAGCAGCTTAGTTAGCTCCTACGAGCAGTACTTC. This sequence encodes CASSLVSSYEQYF.

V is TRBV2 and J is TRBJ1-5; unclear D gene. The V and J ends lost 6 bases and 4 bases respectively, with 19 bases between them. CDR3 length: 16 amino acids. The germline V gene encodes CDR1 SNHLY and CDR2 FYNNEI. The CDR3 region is CASSRTAGSSNQPQHF. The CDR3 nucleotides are TGTGCCAGCAGCAGAACGGCAGGTTCCTCTAATCAGCCCCAGCATTTT.